The clone carrying this TCR beta chain has a handful of counts. Germline V gives CDR1 LGHNA, CDR2 YSLEER. Deletions cut 0 bases from V and 0 bases from J, with 9 bases between. The CDR3 contains 16 residues. The use of a sample-barcoded 5' primer and a J-beta primer mix characterized a second PCR of roughly 6 to 11 cycles. From the 5' RACE reads, TCRdb called clonotypes with MiXCR, one entry per CDR3 protein. The repertoire includes about 800,000 distinct CDR3 sequences, approximately 25% of them detected once, and 3% to 4.5% sits in the top ten. These data come from a study of blood T cells in healthy people across ages. The same sample was also studied in work on T cells of mothers and their children.

Specimen: blood. The receptor's source is a boy aged 10-17 years in good health. This chain links TRBV4-3 with TRBJ1-3; D is undetermined. The CDR3 loop is CASSQEHLNSGNTIYF. Written as DNA, the CDR3 is TGCGCCAGCAGCCAAGAGCACCTGAACTCTGGAAACACCATATATTTT.